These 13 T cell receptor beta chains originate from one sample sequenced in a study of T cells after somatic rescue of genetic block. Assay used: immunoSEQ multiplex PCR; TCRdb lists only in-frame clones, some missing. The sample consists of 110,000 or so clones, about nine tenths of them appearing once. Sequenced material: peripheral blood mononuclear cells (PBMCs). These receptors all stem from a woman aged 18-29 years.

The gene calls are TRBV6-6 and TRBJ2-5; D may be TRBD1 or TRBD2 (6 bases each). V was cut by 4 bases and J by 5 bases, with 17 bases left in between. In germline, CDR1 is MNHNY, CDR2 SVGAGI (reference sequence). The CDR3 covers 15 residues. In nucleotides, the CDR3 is TGTGCCAGCAGTTGGGTACAGGGAGGTGGGGAGACCCAGTACTTC. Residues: CASSWVQGGGETQYF.

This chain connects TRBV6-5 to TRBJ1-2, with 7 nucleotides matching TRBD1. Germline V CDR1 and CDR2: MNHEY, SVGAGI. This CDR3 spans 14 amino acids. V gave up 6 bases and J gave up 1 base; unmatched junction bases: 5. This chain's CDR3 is CASRDRTINYGYTF. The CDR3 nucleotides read TGTGCCAGCAGGGACAGGACTATTAACTATGGCTACACCTTC.

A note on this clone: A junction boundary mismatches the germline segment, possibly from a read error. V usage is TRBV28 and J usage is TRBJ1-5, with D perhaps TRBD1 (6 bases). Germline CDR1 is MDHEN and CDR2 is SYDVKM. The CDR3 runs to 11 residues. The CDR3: CASRKQGRVNF. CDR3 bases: TGTGCCAGCAGGAAACAGGGTAGGGTAAATTTT.

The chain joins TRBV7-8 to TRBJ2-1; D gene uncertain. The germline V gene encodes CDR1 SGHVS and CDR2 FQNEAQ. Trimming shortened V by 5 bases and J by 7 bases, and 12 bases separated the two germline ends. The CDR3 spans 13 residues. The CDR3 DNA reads TGTGCCAGCAGCCCAACACAGATAAATGAGCAGTTCTTC. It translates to CASSPTQINEQFF.

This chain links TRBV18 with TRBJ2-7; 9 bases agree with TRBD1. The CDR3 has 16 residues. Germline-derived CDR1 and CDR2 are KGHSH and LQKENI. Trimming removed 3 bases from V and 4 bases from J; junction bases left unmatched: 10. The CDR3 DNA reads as TGTGCCAGCTCACCCCAAACAGGGGGCTTGACTTACGAGCAGTACTTC. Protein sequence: CASSPQTGGLTYEQYF.

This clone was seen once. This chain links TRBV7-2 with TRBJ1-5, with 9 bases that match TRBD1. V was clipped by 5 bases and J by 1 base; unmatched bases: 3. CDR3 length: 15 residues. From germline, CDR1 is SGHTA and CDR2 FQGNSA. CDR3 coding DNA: TGTGCCAGCAGCATGGACAGGGGAAGCAATCAGCCCCAGCATTTT. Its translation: CASSMDRGSNQPQHF.

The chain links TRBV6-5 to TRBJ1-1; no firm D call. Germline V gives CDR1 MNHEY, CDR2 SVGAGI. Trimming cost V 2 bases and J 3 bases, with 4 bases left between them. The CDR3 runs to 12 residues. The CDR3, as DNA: TGTGCCAGCAGTTACGATTACACTGAAGCTTTCTTT. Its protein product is CASSYDYTEAFF.

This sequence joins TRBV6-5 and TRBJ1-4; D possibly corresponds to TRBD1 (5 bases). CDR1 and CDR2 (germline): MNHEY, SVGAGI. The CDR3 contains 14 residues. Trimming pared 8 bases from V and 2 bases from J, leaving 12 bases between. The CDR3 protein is CASRRGWTNEKLFF. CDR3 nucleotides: TGTGCCAGCCGGAGGGGATGGACTAATGAAAAACTGTTTTTT.

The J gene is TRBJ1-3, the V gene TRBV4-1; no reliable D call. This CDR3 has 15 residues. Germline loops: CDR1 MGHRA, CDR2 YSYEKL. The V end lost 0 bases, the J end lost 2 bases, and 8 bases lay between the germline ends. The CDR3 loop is CASSQESWAGNTIYF. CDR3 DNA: TGCGCCAGCAGCCAAGAAAGCTGGGCTGGAAACACCATATATTTT.

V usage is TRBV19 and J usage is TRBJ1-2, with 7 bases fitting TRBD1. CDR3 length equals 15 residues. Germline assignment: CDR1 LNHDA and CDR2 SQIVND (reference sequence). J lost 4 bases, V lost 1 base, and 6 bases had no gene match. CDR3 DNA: TGTGCCAGTAGTATAGGTACGGGACAGTTCTATGGCTACACCTTC. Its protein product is CASSIGTGQFYGYTF.

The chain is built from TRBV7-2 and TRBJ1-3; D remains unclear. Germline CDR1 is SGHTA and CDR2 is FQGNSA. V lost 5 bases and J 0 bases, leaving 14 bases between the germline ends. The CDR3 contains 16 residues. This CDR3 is CASSPSQSSSGNTIYF. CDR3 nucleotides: TGTGCCAGCAGCCCTAGTCAGTCAAGCTCTGGAAACACCATATATTTT.

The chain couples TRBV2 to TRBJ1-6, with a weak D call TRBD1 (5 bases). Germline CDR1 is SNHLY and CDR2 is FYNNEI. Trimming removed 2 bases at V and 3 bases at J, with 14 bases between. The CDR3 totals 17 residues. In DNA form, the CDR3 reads TGTGCCAGCAGTGAATATACCACAGGTTTCTATAATTCACCCCTCCACTTT. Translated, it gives CASSEYTTGFYNSPLHF.

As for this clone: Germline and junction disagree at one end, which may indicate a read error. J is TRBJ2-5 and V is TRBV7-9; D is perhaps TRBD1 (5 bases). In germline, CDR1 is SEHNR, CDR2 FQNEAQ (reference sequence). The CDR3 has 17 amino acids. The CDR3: CASSLDRQGNVQETQYF. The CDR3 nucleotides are TGTGCCAGCAGCTTAGATCGTCAGGGCAACGTTCAAGAAACCCAGTACTTC.